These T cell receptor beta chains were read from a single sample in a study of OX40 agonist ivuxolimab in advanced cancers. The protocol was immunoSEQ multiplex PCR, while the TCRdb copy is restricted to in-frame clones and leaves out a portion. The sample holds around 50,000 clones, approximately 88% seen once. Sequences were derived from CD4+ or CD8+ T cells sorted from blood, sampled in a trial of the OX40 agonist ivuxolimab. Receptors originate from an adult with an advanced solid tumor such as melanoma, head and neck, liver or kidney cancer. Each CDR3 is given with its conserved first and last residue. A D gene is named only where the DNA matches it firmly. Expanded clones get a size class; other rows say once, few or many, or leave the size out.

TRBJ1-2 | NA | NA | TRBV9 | TGTGCCAGCAGCGTCCGAGTCGGGGGGTCCTATGGCTACACCTTC | CASSVRVGGSYGYTF
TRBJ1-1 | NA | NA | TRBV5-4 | TGTGCCAGCAGCTTTTTGGAGAACACTGAAGCTTTCTTT | CASSFLENTEAFF
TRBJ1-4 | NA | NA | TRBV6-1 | TGTGCCAGCAGTGAAGCGAGGGCGGTTAATGAAAAACTGTTTTTT | CASSEARAVNEKLFF
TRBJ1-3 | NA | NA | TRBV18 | TGTGCCAGCTCACCCGGACAGTCTGTAAACACCATATATTTT | CASSPGQSVNTIYF
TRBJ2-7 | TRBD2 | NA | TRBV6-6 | TGTGCCAGCAGTTGGGGGACTAGCGGGACGACCTACGAGCAGTACTTC | CASSWGTSGTTYEQYF
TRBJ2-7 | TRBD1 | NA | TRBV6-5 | TGTGCCAGCAGTTCGATGTCAGGGGGCTACGAGCAGTACTTC | CASSSMSGGYEQYF
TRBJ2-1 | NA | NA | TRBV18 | TGTGCCAGCTCACCACCCGGGGGGCGAACCTACAATGAGCAGTTCTTC | CASSPPGGRTYNEQFF
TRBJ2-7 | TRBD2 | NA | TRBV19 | TGTGCCAGTAGTGAGGGCAGCGGGAGCCCCTACGAGCAGTACTTC | CASSEGSGSPYEQYF
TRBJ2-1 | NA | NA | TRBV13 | TGTGCCAGCAGCAACAGGGGAGGCGAGCAGTTCTTC | CASSNRGGEQFF
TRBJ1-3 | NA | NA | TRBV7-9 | TGTGCCAGCAGCCCTAGTGGGACATTCTCTGGAAACACCATATATTTT | CASSPSGTFSGNTIYF
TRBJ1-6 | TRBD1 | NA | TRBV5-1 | TGCGCCAGCAAAGGACAGGATCTTGATAATTCACCCCTCCACTTT | CASKGQDLDNSPLHF
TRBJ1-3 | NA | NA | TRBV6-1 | TGTGCCAGCAGTGAAGCTACAGAAGGAAACACCATATATTTT | CASSEATEGNTIYF
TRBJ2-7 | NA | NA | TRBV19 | TGTGCCAGTAGGAATCCTGGGCTAAGCCACGAGCAGTACTTC | CASRNPGLSHEQYF
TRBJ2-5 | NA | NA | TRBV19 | TGTGCCAGTAGTACTGGTCATCAAGAGACCCAGTACTTC | CASSTGHQETQYF
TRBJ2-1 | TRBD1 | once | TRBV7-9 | TGTGCCAGCACGCTCCCAGGACAGGATTTTTTTAAGCAGTTCTTC | CASTLPGQDFFKQFF
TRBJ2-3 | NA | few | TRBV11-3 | TGTGCCAGCAGCCTCGGGAGCACAGATACGCAGTATTTT | CASSLGSTDTQYF
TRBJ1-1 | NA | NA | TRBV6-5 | TGTGCCAGCAGTGTACAGGGAGACACTGAAGCTTTCTTT | CASSVQGDTEAFF
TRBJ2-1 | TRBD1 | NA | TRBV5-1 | TGCGCCAGCAGCTTGGGACAGGGCGGCGATGAGCAGTTCTTC | CASSLGQGGDEQFF
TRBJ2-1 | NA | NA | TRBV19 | TGTGCCAGTAGACTAGGGGACGGGTACAATGAGCAGTTCTTC | CASRLGDGYNEQFF
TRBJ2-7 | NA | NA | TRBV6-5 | TGTGCCAGCAGTTACGCACAGAGGGCCTCCTACGAGCAGTACTTC | CASSYAQRASYEQYF
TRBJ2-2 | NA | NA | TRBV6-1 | TGTGCCAGCAGTGAATTTCTGAACACCGGGGAGCTGTTTTTT | CASSEFLNTGELFF
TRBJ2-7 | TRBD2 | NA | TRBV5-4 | TGTGCCAGCAGCTTCAGACTAGCGGGAGACCTGCCGGTGGGGCAGTACTTC | CASSFRLAGDLPVGQYF
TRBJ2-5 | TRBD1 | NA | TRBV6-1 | TGTGCCAGCAGTGTGGCCTCGGGACAGGGGGCACAAGAGACCCAGTACTTC | CASSVASGQGAQETQYF
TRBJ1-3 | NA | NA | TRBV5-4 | TGTGCCAGCAGCCCCTCGACCACAGCGACTGGAAACACCATATATTTT | CASSPSTTATGNTIYF